The clone carrying this TCR beta chain was counted between two and nine times. TCRdb analysed the RT-PCR reads with MiXCR anew, one entry per CDR3 protein. Seen here are about a million distinct CDR3 sequences, 18% observed once, and the top ten hold 5.5% to 6.5%. This record comes from a study of patients and donors after allogeneic stem cell transplantation. Germline-derived CDR1 and CDR2 are SGHTA and FQGNSA. This CDR3 comprises 16 residues. Trimming cost V 1 base and J 2 bases; bases outside gene matches: 5. This chain links TRBV7-2 with TRBJ2-3; TRBD2 agrees at 8 bases. Specimen: blood, either unsorted or a sorted T cell fraction (not recorded which). This clonotype was sampled from a human donor who was either an allogeneic HSCT recipient or a stem cell or donor lymphocyte infusion donor (not recorded which). It is not recorded whose cells these are; they may come from a transplant donor. CDR3 in amino acids: CASSLVAGGDTDTQYF. In nucleotides, the CDR3 is TGTGCCAGCAGCTTAGTGGCGGGGGGCGACACAGATACGCAGTATTTT.